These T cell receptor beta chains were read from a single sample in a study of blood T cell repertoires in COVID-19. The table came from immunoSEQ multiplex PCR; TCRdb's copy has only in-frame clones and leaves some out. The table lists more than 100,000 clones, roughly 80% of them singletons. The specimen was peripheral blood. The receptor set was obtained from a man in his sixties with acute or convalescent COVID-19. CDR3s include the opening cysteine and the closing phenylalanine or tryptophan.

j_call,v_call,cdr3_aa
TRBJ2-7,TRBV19,CASSARLSSYEQYF
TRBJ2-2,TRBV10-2,CASSESGGGTGELFF
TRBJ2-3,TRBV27,CASSRTGGTDTQYF
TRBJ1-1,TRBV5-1,CASSGIGKAEAFF
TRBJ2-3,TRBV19,CASSVGGPSDTQYF
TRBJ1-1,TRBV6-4,CASRQTLNTEAFF
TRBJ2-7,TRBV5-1,CASSFSGDSYEQYF
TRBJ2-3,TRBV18,CASSPSLAGGTDTQYF
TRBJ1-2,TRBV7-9,CASSLALGGQGYTF
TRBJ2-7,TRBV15,CATSTTGGYEQYF
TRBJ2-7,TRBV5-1,CASSLVAGSYEQYF
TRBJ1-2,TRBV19,CASMGTGRVYGYTF
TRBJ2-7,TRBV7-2,CASRPTSGGLWEQYF
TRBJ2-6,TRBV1,CTSSRVEASGANVLTF
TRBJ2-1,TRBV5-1,CASSLKGGSGEQFF
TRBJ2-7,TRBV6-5,CALMTGYEQYF
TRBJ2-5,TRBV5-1,CASSLSETQYF
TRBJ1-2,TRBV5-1,CASSLSGRGYTNYGYTF
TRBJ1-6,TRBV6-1,CASSDRGDSPLHF
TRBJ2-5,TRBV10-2,CASSGSAPVGDQYF
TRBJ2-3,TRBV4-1,CASRPEPGLAGALPDTQYF
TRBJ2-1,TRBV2,CASSTSGGALGEQFF
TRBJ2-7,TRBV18,CASSPAVRTYEQYF
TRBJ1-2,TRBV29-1,CSAPAQGVNGYTF
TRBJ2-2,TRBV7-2,CASSLGLVGTGELFF
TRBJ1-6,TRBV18,CASSPLDSLSYNSPLHF
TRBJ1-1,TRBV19,CASSIGGPPDFF
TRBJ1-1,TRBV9,CASSAHHTVNTEAFF
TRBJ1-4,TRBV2,CASSGRVYELFF
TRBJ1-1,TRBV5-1,CASSSQQNTEAFF
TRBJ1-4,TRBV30,CAWRPGGQGGEKLFF